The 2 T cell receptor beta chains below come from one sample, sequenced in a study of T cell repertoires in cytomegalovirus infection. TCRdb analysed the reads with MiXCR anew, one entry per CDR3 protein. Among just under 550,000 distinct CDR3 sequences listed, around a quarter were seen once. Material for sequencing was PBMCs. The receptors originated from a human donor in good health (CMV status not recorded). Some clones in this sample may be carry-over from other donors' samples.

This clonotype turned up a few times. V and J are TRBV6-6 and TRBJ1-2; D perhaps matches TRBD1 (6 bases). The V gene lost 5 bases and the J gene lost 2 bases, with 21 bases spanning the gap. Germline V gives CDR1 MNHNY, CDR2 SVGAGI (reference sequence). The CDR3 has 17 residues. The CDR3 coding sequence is TGTGCCAGCAGTCAGCTTATCCGGGACACGATAAACTATGGCTACACCTTC. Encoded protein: CASSQLIRDTINYGYTF.

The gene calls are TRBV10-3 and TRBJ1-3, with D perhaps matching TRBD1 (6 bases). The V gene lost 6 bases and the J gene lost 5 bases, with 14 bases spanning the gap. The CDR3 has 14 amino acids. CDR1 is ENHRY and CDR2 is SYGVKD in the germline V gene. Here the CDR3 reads CAISGFQGRNTIYF. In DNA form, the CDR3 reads TGTGCCATCAGCGGATTTCAGGGGAGAAACACCATATATTTT.